This T cell receptor (beta chain) was sequenced in a study of blood T cell repertoires in COVID-19. Study overall: T cells, B-cell-depleted T cells, or PBMCs provided the cDNA or gDNA that served as material.

Per the study methods: Estimation of nucleated cell counts relied on the amplification of reference gene primers. Clones were sequenced by immunoSEQ multiplex PCR, and TCRdb holds only the in-frame ones, with some missing. D and trimming come from the DNA, and the V and J calls and clone size come from that table. This sample carries more than 60,000 clones, approximately 79% of them seen once, and the ten largest clones take 2% to 3%. The CDR3 loop spans 19 amino acids. Looked up from germline, CDR1 is LGHNA and CDR2 is YNFKEQ. V lost 4 bases and J lost 0; bases outside the gene matches: 8. This chain joins TRBV4-2 and TRBJ2-4, with TRBD2 identical over 14 bases. The sample taken for sequencing was peripheral blood. This sequence originates from a human donor with acute or convalescent COVID-19. The donor label of this sample is uncertain. The CDR3, as DNA: TGTGCCAGCAGCCCGGGACTAGCGGGGGACCCCTTAGCCAAAAACATTCAGTACTTC. The encoded protein is CASSPGLAGDPLAKNIQYF.